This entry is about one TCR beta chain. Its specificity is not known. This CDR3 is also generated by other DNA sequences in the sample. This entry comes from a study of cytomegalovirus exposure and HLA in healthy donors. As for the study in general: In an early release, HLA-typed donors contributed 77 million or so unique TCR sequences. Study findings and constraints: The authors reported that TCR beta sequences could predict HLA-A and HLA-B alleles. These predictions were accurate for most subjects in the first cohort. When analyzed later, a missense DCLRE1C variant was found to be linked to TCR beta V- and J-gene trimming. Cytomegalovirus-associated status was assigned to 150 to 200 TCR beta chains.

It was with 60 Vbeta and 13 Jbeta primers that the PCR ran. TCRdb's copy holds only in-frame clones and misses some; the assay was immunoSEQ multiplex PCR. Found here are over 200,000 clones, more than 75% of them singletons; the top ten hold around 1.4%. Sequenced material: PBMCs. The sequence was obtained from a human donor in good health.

Here the CDR3 DNA reads TGTGCCAGCAGCTTGATATTGGGCCAGGGGAACACCGGGGAGCTGTTTTTT. Translating gives CASSLILGQGNTGELFF. V and J are TRBV7-2 and TRBJ2-2, with TRBD1 as a possible D gene (5 bases). The V end was cut by 3 bases, the J end by 1 base, with 15 bases between. Per germline, CDR1 SGHTA and CDR2 FQGNSA. The CDR3 length is 17 residues.